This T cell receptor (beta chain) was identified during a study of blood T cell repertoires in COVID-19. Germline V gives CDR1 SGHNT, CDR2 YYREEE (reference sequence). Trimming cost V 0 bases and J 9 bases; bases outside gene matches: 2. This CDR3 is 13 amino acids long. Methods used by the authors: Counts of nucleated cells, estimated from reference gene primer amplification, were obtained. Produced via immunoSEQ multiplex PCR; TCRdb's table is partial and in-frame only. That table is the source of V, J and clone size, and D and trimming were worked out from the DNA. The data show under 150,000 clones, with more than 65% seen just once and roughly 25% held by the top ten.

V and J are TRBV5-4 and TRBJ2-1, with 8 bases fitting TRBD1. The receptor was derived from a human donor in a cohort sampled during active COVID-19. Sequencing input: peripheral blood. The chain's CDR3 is CASSLGQGSEQFF. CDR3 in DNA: TGTGCCAGCAGCTTGGGACAGGGGAGTGAGCAGTTCTTC.